The rows below give T cell receptor beta chains drawn from one sample of a study of blood T cell repertoires in COVID-19. Using immunoSEQ multiplex PCR, the repertoire was profiled, and TCRdb retains in-frame clones only, with some absent. Of 300,000 to 350,000 clones listed, roughly 90% are singletons. Sequencing used peripheral blood. The receptors here all came from a man aged 30 to 39 with COVID-19, enrolled during active disease. CDR3s include the opening cysteine and the closing phenylalanine or tryptophan. The D gene is left open where the match is weak. Size is stated for part of the rows, as once, few or many counts, or as a class when the clone is expanded.

d_gene: TRBD1; abundance: NA; j_gene: TRBJ1-3; v_gene: TRBV5-4; CDR3aa: CASSWHSGGAAGNTIYF; CDR3nt: TGTGCCAGCAGCTGGCATTCAGGGGGCGCGGCTGGAAACACCATATATTTT
d_gene: TRBD1; abundance: NA; j_gene: TRBJ1-2; v_gene: TRBV11-1; CDR3aa: CASSRDRSFGYTF; CDR3nt: TGTGCCAGCAGCCGGGACAGGTCTTTTGGCTACACCTTC
d_gene: TRBD2; abundance: NA; j_gene: TRBJ2-1; v_gene: TRBV7-3; CDR3aa: CASSSWKRGGMDEQFF; CDR3nt: TGTGCCAGCAGCTCGTGGAAGCGGGGGGGCATGGATGAGCAGTTCTTC
d_gene: NA; abundance: NA; j_gene: TRBJ2-7; v_gene: TRBV6-1; CDR3aa: CASSDLLYGTPGPPRYEQYF; CDR3nt: TGTGCCAGCAGTGACCTACTTTACGGGACTCCCGGGCCCCCACGCTACGAGCAGTACTTC
d_gene: TRBD1; abundance: NA; j_gene: TRBJ1-6; v_gene: TRBV3-1/TRBV3-2; CDR3aa: CASSTPGQGSSPLHF; CDR3nt: TGTGCCAGCAGTACACCGGGACAGGGAAGTTCACCCCTCCACTTT
d_gene: NA; abundance: NA; j_gene: TRBJ2-7; v_gene: TRBV6-5; CDR3aa: CASSYGGTLHYEQYF; CDR3nt: TGTGCCAGCAGTTACGGGGGGACCCTACACTACGAGCAGTACTTC
d_gene: NA; abundance: NA; j_gene: TRBJ2-7; v_gene: TRBV5-4; CDR3aa: CASTRGETSYEQYF; CDR3nt: TGTGCCAGCACGCGAGGAGAGACTTCCTACGAGCAGTACTTC
d_gene: NA; abundance: NA; j_gene: TRBJ2-7; v_gene: TRBV4-3; CDR3aa: CASSQGIEYRVEQYF; CDR3nt: TGCGCCAGCAGCCAGGGCATAGAGTACAGGGTCGAGCAGTACTTC
d_gene: TRBD1; abundance: NA; j_gene: TRBJ2-7; v_gene: TRBV6-2/TRBV6-3; CDR3aa: CASSSTPGTATAYEQYF; CDR3nt: TGTGCCAGCAGTTCCACCCCTGGGACAGCCACCGCTTACGAGCAGTACTTC
d_gene: TRBD2; abundance: NA; j_gene: TRBJ2-3; v_gene: TRBV7-2; CDR3aa: CASSLGPRTRSLYF; CDR3nt: TGTGCCAGCAGCTTAGGGCCGAGGACTAGGTCATTGTATTTT
d_gene: NA; abundance: once; j_gene: TRBJ2-7; v_gene: TRBV25-1; CDR3aa: CASSDAGYEQYF; CDR3nt: TGTGCCAGCAGTGACGCAGGGTACGAGCAGTACTTC
d_gene: TRBD2; abundance: NA; j_gene: TRBJ2-7; v_gene: TRBV6-6; CDR3aa: CASSPTSASYEQYF; CDR3nt: TGTGCCAGCAGCCCGACTAGCGCCTCCTACGAGCAGTACTTC
d_gene: NA; abundance: NA; j_gene: TRBJ1-4; v_gene: TRBV4-3; CDR3aa: CASSQDPGITEKLFF; CDR3nt: TGCGCCAGCAGCCAAGACCCGGGTATTACTGAAAAACTGTTTTTT
d_gene: NA; abundance: NA; j_gene: TRBJ2-7; v_gene: TRBV4-1; CDR3aa: CASANTEGYEQYF; CDR3nt: TGCGCCAGTGCCAATACCGAGGGTTACGAGCAGTACTTC